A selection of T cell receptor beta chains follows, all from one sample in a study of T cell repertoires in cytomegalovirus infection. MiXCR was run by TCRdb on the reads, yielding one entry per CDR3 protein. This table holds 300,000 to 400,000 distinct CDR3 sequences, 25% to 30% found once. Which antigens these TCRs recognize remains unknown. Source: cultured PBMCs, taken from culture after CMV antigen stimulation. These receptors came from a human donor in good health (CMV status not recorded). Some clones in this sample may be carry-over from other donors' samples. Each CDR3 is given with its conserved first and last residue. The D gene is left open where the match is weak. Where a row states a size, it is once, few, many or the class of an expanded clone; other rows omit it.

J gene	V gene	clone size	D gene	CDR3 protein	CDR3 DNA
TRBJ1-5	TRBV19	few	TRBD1	CATTDRYSNQPQHF	TGTGCCACGACGGACAGGTATAGCAATCAGCCCCAGCATTTT
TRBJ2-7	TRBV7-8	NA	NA	CASSLKGTPLGYEQYF	TGTGCCAGCAGCTTAAAAGGGACCCCTCTAGGATACGAGCAGTACTTC
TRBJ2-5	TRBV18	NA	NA	CASSPPKETQYF	TGTGCCAGCTCACCACCTAAAGAGACCCAGTACTTC
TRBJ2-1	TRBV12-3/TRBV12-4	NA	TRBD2	CASSLSSSGSNEQFF	TGTGCCAGCAGTTTAAGCTCTAGCGGGAGCAATGAGCAGTTCTTC
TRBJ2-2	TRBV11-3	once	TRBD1	CASSSEGGYGELFF	TGTGCCAGCAGCTCGGAAGGGGGCTACGGGGAGCTGTTTTTT
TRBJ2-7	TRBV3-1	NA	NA	CASSQVTPSSYEQYF	TGTGCCAGCAGCCAAGTTACACCCAGCTCCTACGAGCAGTACTTC
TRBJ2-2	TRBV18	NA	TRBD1	CASSPEQGATGELFF	TGTGCCAGCTCACCGGAACAGGGGGCCACCGGGGAGCTGTTTTTT
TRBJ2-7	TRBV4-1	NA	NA	CASSQDPGSNEQYF	TGCGCCAGCAGCCAAGATCCGGGTAGCAACGAGCAGTACTTC
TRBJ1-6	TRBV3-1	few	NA	CASSQAKGVAAPLHF	TGTGCCAGCAGCCAAGCTAAGGGCGTCGCGGCACCCCTCCACTTT
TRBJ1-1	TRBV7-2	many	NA	CASSLAVTGTEAFF	TGTGCCAGCAGCTTAGCTGTCACGGGTACTGAAGCTTTCTTT
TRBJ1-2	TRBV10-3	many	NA	CAISVEPNYGYTF	TGTGCCATCAGTGTAGAACCTAACTATGGCTACACCTTC
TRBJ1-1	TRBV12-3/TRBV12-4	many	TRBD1	CASSPGTGGYTEAFF	TGTGCCAGCAGTCCTGGGACAGGGGGTTACACTGAAGCTTTCTTT
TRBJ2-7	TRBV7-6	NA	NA	CASSSRVGGYEQYF	TGTGCCAGCAGCTCGAGGGTAGGAGGCTACGAGCAGTACTTC
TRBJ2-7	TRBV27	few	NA	CASKTNRAPQEEQYF	TGTGCCAGCAAAACAAACCGGGCCCCACAGGAGGAGCAGTACTTC
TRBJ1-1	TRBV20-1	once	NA	CSAETESSEAFF	TGCAGTGCTGAGACCGAGTCCTCGGAAGCTTTCTTT
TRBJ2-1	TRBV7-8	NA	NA	CASSQGGEGRWNEQFF	TGTGCCAGCAGCCAGGGGGGGGAGGGCCGTTGGAATGAGCAGTTCTTC
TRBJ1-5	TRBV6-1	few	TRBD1	CAITGDLNQPQHF	TGTGCCATTACAGGGGACCTCAATCAGCCCCAGCATTTT
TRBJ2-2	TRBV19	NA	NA	CASSARINSGGTGELFF	TGTGCCAGTAGTGCCCGAATTAATTCAGGCGGCACCGGGGAGCTGTTTTTT
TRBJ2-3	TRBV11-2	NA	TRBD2	CASSFSGGAEDTQYF	TGTGCCAGCAGCTTCAGCGGGGGGGCCGAGGATACGCAGTATTTT
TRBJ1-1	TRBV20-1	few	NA	CSARDPARGASEAFF	TGCAGTGCTAGAGATCCTGCGCGGGGGGCGAGTGAAGCTTTCTTT
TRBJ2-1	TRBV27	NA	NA	CASSLLESSYNEQFF	TGTGCCAGCAGTTTATTGGAGAGCTCCTACAATGAGCAGTTCTTC
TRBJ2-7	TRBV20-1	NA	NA	CSARYLYEQYF	TGCAGTGCTAGATACCTCTACGAGCAGTACTTC
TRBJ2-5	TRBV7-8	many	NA	CASSFGPKGVQETQYF	TGTGCCAGCAGCTTTGGACCGAAGGGGGTTCAAGAGACCCAGTACTTC
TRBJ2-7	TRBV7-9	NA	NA	CASSLRGAIYEQYF	TGTGCCAGCAGCTTACGGGGGGCCATCTACGAGCAGTACTTC
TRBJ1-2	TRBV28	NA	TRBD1	CASSFRFRQGIHYGYTF	TGTGCCAGCAGTTTTCGTTTTCGACAGGGGATTCACTATGGCTACACCTTC
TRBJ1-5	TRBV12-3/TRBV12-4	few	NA	CASSLDTPTAQHF	TGTGCCAGCAGTTTGGACACCCCTACGGCCCAGCATTTT
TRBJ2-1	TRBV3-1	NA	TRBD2	CASTTTSGGAYEQFF	TGTGCCAGCACCACGACAAGCGGGGGGGCTTATGAGCAGTTCTTC
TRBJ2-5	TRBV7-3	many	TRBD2	CASSLTGLAASETQYF	TGTGCCAGCAGCTTAACCGGACTAGCGGCCTCGGAGACCCAGTACTTC
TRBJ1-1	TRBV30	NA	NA	CAWSVRAEAFF	TGTGCCTGGAGTGTGCGGGCTGAAGCTTTCTTT
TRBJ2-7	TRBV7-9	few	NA	CASSYPLDPYEQYF	TGTGCCAGCAGCTACCCCCTTGACCCCTACGAGCAGTACTTC
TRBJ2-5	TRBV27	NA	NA	CASSEGPQQETQYF	TGTGCCAGCAGTGAGGGGCCCCAGCAAGAGACCCAGTACTTC
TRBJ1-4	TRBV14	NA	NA	CASSPQGSTNEKLFF	TGTGCCAGCAGCCCCCAGGGCTCAACTAATGAAAAACTGTTTTTT
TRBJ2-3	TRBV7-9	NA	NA	CASSSPPGQPTDTQYF	TGTGCCAGCAGCTCACCACCGGGACAACCCACAGATACGCAGTATTTT
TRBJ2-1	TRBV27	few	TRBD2	CASSLSAGENNEQFF	TGTGCCAGCAGTTTATCGGCGGGAGAGAACAATGAGCAGTTCTTC
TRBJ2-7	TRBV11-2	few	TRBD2	CASSLSRGTSASYEQYF	TGTGCCAGCAGCTTATCAAGGGGGACTAGCGCGTCCTACGAGCAGTACTTC
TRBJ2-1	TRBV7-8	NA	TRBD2	CASSSPLTSGYNEQFF	TGTGCCAGCAGCTCTCCCCTCACTAGCGGATACAATGAGCAGTTCTTC
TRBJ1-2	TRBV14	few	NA	CASSQEPRTVNYGYTF	TGTGCCAGCAGCCAAGAACCCCGGACTGTTAACTATGGCTACACCTTC
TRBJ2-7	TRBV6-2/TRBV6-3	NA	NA	CASSPFDEQYF	TGTGCCAGCAGTCCTTTCGACGAGCAGTACTTC
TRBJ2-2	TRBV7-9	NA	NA	CASSLKIGLNTGELFF	TGTGCCAGCAGCTTAAAAATTGGACTAAACACCGGGGAGCTGTTTTTT
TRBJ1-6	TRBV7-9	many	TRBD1	CASTGDSVNSPLHF	TGTGCCAGCACCGGGGACAGCGTCAATTCACCCCTCCACTTT
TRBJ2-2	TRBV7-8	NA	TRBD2	CASSRAGGAGELFF	TGTGCCAGCAGCCGCGCTGGGGGGGCCGGGGAGCTGTTTTTT
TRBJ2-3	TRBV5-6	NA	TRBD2	CASSLGSGTSGGFSTDTQYF	TGTGCCAGCAGCTTGGGATCCGGGACTAGCGGGGGATTTAGCACAGATACGCAGTATTTT
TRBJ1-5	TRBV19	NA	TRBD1	CASSPRTGTSNQPQHF	TGTGCCAGTAGTCCTCGGACAGGAACTAGCAATCAGCCCCAGCATTTT
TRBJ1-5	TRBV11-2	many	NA	CASSLEGHSNQPQHF	TGTGCCAGCAGCTTAGAGGGGCATAGCAATCAGCCCCAGCATTTT
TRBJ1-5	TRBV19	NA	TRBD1	CASGRDRNQPQHF	TGTGCCAGCGGCCGGGACAGGAATCAGCCCCAGCATTTT
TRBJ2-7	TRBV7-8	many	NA	CASSLTRGGRSEQYF	TGTGCCAGCAGCCTCACGAGGGGGGGTCGATCCGAGCAGTACTTC
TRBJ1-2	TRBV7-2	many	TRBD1	CASSPAPGQGRVTDYGYTF	TGTGCCAGCAGCCCGGCCCCTGGACAGGGAAGGGTTACCGACTATGGCTACACCTTC
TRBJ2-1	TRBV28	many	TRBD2	CASRPTSGRRYNEQFF	TGTGCCAGCAGACCTACTAGCGGGAGGCGATACAATGAGCAGTTCTTC
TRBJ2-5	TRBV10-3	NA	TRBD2	CAISQMTSGDLGAQYF	TGTGCCATCAGCCAGATGACTAGCGGGGACCTCGGGGCCCAGTACTTC
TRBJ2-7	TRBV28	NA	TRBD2	CASSPPPLAGARVEQYF	TGTGCCAGCAGTCCACCCCCTCTAGCGGGCGCTAGGGTAGAGCAGTACTTC
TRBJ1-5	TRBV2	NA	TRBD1	CASGQGENQPQHF	TGTGCCAGCGGACAGGGGGAGAATCAGCCCCAGCATTTT
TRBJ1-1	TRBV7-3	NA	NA	CASSPRGDGTEAFF	TGTGCCAGCAGCCCACGGGGGGATGGCACTGAAGCTTTCTTT